This TCR beta chain was profiled in a study of blood T cell repertoires in COVID-19. Some clones are missing from TCRdb's copy, which holds only in-frame ones; the method was immunoSEQ multiplex PCR. Among a few hundred thousand clones listed, approximately 85% were seen once. V was trimmed by 3 bases and J by 4 bases, leaving 16 bases between them. The CDR3 is made up of 17 amino acids. The genes are TRBV23-1 and TRBJ2-6, with a weak D call TRBD1 (6 bases). TRBV23-1 counts as an open reading frame of uncertain function. The sample comprised PBMCs or T cells enriched from blood (not recorded which). The TCR was taken from a woman under 40 who had recovered from COVID-19. In nucleotides, the CDR3 is TGCGCCAGCAGTCACCCCCCAGGGGAAGCCGGGGCCAACGTCCTGACTTTC. As protein: CASSHPPGEAGANVLTF.